This T cell receptor beta chain was retrieved from a study of regulatory T cells in long-lasting Graves disease. Findings and limits, study-wide: Gene preferences differed: TRBV28, TRBJ1-2, TRBJ2-5 in persistent cases.

J was trimmed by 3 bases and V by 2 bases; bases with no gene match: 0. This CDR3 has 12 amino acids. CDR1 and CDR2 from the germline V gene are DFQATT and SNEGSKA (reference sequence). This clonotype appeared many times. The antigen is not known. Arm-PCR of CDR3 regions and iRepertoire HTBI primers were the basis on which TCR beta libraries were built. One entry per CDR3 protein results from TCRdb running MiXCR on the multiplex PCR reads. Of 450,000 to 600,000 distinct CDR3 sequences in the sample, around 15% were seen once. The time point: newly diagnosed GD, antithyroid drugs for less than 3 months. From PBMCs, RNA was extracted and then used to make the TCR library. This same sample was also part of a study on T cells in Graves' hyperthyroidism and ophthalmopathy.

Sequenced here: peripheral blood mononuclear cells (PBMCs), sampled at new diagnosis, from a patient treated with antithyroid drugs. This receptor was obtained from a man in his forties with Graves disease. This chain joins TRBV20-1 and TRBJ2-7; 8 bases are shared with TRBD2. CDR3 sequence (DNA): TGCAGTGCTAGACTAGCGGGCTACGAGCAGTACTTC. It translates to CSARLAGYEQYF.